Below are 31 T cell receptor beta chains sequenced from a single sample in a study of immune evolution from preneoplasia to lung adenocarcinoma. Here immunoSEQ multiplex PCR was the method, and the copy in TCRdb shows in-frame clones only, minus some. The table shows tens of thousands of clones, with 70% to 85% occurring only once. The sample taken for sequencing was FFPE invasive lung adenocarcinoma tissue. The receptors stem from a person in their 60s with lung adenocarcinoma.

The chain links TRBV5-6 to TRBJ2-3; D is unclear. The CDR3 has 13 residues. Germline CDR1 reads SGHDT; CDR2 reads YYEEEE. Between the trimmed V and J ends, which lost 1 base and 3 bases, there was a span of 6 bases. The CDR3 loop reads CASSLRRTDTQYF. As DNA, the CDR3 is TGTGCCAGCAGCTTGCGACGGACAGATACGCAGTATTTT.

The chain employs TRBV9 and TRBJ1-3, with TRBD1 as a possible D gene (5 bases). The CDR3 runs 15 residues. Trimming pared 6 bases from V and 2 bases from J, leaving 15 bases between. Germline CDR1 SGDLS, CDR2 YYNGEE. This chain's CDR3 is CASNRDGAPGNTIYF. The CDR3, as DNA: TGTGCCAGCAATCGGGACGGAGCGCCTGGAAACACCATATATTTT.

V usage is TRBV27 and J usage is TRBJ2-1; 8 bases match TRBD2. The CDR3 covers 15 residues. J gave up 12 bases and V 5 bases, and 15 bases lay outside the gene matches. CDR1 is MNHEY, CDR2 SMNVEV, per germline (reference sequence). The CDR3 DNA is TGTGCCAGCAGTAGAGGAGGGACTAGTATGGGGTTGCAGTTCTTC. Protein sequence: CASSRGGTSMGLQFF.

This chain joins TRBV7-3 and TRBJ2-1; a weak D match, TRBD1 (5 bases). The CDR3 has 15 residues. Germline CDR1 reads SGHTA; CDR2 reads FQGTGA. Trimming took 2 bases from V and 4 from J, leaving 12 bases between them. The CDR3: CASSLRQGMYNEQFF. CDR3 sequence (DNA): TGTGCCAGCAGCTTACGGCAGGGAATGTACAATGAGCAGTTCTTC.

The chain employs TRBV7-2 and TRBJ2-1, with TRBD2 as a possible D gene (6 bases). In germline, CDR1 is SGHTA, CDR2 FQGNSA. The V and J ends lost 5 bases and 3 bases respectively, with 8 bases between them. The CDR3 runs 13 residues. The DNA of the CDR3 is TGTGCCAGCAGCATGACTAGCTACAATGAGCAGTTCTTC. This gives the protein CASSMTSYNEQFF.

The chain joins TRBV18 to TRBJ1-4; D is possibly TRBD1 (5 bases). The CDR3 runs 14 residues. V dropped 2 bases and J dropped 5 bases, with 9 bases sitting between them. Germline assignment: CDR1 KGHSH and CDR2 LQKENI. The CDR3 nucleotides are TGTGCCAGCTCACCAGGGGGATCGAATGAAAAACTGTTTTTT. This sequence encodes CASSPGGSNEKLFF.

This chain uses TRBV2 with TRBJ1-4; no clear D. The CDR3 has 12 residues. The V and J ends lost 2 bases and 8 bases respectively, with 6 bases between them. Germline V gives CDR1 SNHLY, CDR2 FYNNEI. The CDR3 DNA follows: TGTGCCAGCAGTGAACAGTTGGAAAAACTGTTTTTT. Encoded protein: CASSEQLEKLFF.

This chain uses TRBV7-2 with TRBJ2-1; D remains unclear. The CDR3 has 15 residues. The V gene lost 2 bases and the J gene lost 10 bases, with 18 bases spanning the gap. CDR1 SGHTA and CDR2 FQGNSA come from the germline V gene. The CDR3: CASSLFGLVNGEQFF. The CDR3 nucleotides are TGTGCCAGCAGCTTATTTGGGCTCGTCAATGGGGAGCAGTTCTTC.

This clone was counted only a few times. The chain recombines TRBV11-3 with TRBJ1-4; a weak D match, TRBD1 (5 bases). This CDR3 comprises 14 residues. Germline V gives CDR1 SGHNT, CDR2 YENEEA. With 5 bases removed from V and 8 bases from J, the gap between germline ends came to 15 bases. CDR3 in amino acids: CASSQGRDDEKLFF. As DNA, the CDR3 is TGTGCCAGCAGCCAGGGTAGGGACGACGAAAAACTGTTTTTT.

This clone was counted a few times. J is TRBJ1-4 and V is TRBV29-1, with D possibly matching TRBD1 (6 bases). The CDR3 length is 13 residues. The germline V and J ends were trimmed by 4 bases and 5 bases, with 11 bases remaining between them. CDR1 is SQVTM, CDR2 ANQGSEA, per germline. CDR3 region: CSVVDRRNEKLFF. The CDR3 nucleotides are TGCAGCGTTGTGGACAGAAGAAATGAAAAACTGTTTTTT.

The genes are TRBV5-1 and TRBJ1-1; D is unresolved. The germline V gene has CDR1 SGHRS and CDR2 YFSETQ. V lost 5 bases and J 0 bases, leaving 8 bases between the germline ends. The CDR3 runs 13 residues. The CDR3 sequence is CASRYGLNTEAFF. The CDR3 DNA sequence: TGCGCCAGCAGGTACGGACTGAACACTGAAGCTTTCTTT.

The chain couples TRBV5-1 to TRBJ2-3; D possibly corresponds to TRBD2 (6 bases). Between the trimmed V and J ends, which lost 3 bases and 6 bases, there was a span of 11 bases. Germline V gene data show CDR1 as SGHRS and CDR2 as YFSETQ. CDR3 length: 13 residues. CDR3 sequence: CASSSSGVDTQYF. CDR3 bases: TGCGCCAGCAGCTCGTCGGGGGTTGATACGCAGTATTTT.

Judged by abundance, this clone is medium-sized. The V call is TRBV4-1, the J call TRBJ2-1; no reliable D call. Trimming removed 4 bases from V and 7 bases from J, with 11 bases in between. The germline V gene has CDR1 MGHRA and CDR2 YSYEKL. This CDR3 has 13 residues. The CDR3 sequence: CASSRDFANEQFF. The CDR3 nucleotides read TGCGCCAGCAGCCGTGACTTTGCGAATGAGCAGTTCTTC.

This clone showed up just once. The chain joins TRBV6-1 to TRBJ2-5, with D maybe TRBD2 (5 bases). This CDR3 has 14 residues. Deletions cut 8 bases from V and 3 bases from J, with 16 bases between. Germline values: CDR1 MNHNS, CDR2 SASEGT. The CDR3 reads CASHTRGLEETQYF. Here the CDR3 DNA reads TGTGCCAGCCACACCCGCGGACTGGAAGAGACCCAGTACTTC.

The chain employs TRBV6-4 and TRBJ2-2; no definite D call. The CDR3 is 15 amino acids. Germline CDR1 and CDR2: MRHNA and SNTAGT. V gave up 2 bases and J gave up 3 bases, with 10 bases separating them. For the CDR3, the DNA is TGTGCCAGCAGTGACGGAGCTGGGGACACCGGGGAGCTGTTTTTT. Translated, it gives CASSDGAGDTGELFF.

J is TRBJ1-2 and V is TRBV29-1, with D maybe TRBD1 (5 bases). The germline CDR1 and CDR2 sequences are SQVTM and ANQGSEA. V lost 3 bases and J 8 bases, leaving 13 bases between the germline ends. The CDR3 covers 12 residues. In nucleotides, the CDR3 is TGCAGCGTTGATGTGCAGGGCGGAGGCTACACCTTC. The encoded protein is CSVDVQGGGYTF.

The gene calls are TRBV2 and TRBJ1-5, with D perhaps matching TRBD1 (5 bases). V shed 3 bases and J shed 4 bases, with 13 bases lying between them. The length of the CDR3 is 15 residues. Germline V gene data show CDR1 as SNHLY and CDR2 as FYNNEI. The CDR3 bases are TGTGCCAGCAGTGAGGGTGCAGGGAGGAATCAGCCCCAGCATTTT. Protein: CASSEGAGRNQPQHF.

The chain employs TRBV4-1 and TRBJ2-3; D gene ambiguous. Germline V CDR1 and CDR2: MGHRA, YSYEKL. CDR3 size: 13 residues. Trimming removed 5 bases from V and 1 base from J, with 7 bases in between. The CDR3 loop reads CASSGIGTDTQYF. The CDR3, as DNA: TGCGCCAGCAGCGGGATTGGCACAGATACGCAGTATTTT.

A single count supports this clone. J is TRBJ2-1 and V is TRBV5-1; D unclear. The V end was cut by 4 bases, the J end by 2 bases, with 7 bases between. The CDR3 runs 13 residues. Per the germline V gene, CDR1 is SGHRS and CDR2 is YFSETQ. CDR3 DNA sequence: TGCGCCAGCAGCCCGGAACCCTACAATGAGCAGTTCTTC. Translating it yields CASSPEPYNEQFF.

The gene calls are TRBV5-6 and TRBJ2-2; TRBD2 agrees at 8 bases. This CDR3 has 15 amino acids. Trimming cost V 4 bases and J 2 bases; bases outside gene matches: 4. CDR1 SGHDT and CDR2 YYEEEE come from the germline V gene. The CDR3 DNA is TGTGCCAGCAGCCGTTGGACTAGCAACACCGGGGAGCTGTTTTTT. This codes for CASSRWTSNTGELFF.

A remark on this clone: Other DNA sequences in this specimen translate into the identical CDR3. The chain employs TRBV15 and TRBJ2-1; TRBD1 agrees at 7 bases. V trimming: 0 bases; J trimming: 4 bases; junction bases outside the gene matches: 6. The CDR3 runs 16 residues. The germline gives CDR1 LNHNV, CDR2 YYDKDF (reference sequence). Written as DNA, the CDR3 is TGTGCCACCAGCAGAGATCTCGGGACAGTATACAATGAGCAGTTCTTC. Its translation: CATSRDLGTVYNEQFF.

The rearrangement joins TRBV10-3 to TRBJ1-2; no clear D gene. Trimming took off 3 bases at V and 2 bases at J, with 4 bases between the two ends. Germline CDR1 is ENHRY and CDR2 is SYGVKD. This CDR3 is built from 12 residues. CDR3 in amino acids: CAISDKNYGYTF. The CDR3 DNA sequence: TGTGCCATCAGTGACAAAAACTATGGCTACACCTTC.

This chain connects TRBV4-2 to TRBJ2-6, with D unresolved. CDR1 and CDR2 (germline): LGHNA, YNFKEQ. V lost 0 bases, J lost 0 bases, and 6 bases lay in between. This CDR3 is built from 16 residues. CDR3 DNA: TGTGCCAGCAGCCAAGATACCGTCTCTGGGGCCAACGTCCTGACTTTC. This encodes CASSQDTVSGANVLTF.

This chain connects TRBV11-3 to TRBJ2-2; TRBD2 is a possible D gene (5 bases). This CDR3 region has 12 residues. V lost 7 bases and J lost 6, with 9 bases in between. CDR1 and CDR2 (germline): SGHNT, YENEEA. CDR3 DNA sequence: TGTGCCAGCAACCAGGAGGCCGGGGAGCTGTTTTTT. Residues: CASNQEAGELFF.

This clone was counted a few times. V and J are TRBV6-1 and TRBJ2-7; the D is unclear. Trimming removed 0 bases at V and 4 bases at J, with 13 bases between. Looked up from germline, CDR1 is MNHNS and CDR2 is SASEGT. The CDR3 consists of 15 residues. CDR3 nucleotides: TGTGCCAGCAGTGAAGCGTTAGATACCTTGTACGAGCAGTACTTC. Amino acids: CASSEALDTLYEQYF.

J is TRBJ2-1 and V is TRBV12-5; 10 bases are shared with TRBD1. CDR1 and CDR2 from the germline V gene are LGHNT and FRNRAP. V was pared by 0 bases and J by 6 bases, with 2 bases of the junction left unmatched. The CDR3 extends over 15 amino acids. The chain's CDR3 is CASGLVRTGGNEQFF. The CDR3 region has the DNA TGTGCTAGTGGTTTGGTACGGACAGGGGGCAATGAGCAGTTCTTC. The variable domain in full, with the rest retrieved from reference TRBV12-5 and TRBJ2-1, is DARVTQTPRHKVTEMGQEVTMRCQPILGHNTVFWYRQTMMQGLELLAYFRNRAPLDDSGMPKDRFSAEMPDATLATLKIQPSEPRDSAVYFCASGLVRTGGNEQFFGPGTRLTVL.

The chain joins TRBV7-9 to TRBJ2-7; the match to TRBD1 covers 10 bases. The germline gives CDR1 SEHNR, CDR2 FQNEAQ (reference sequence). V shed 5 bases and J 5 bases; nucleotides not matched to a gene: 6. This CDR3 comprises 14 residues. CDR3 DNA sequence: TGTGCCAGCAGCCGGGGACAGGGGATCCACGAGCAGTACTTC. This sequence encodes CASSRGQGIHEQYF.

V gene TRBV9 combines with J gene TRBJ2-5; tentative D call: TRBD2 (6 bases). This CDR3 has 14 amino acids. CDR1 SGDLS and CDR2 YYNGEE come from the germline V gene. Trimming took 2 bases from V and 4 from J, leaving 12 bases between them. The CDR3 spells CASSVDRGGETQYF. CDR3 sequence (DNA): TGTGCCAGCAGCGTCGATAGGGGAGGAGAGACCCAGTACTTC.

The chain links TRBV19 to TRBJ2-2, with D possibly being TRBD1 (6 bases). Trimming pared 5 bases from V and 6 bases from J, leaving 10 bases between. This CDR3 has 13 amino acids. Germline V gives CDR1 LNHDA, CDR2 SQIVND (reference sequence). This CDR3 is CASSLTGSGELFF. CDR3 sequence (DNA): TGTGCCAGTAGTTTGACAGGTTCCGGGGAGCTGTTTTTT. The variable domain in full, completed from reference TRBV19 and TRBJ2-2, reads DGGITQSPKYLFRKEGQNVTLSCEQNLNHDAMYWYRQDPGQGLRLIYYSQIVNDFQKGDIAEGYSVSREKKESFPLTVTSAQKNPTAFYLCASSLTGSGELFFGEGSRLTVL.

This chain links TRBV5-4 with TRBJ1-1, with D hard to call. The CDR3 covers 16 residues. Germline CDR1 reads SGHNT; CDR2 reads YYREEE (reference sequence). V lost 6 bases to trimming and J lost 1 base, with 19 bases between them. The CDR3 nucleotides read TGTGCCAGCATGCCGAGGAACAGCCCTACGAACACTGAAGCTTTCTTT. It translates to CASMPRNSPTNTEAFF.

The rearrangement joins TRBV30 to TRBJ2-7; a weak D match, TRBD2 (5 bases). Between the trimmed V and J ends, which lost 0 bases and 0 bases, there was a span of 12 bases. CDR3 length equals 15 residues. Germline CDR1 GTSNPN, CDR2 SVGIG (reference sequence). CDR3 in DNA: TGTGCCTGGAGTGTACGGACTGGGAGCTCCTACGAGCAGTACTTC. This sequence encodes CAWSVRTGSSYEQYF.